Detailed here is one T cell receptor (beta chain). The antigen remains unidentified. Between the trimmed V and J ends, which lost 4 bases and 9 bases, there was a span of 11 bases. CDR1 and CDR2 from the germline V gene are SGHTS and YDEGEE. The CDR3 is 12 residues long. Produced via immunoSEQ multiplex PCR; TCRdb's table is partial and in-frame only. The sample records some 6,000 clones, 77% being singletons. The data originate from a study of OX40 agonist ivuxolimab in advanced cancers. About the research overall: Dose-escalation patients suffered from hepatocellular carcinoma, melanoma, renal cell or head and neck cancer. Of the participants, 40% had some prior anti-PD-1, anti-PD-L1 or anti-CTLA-4 therapy, which was allowed. Partial responses were achieved by three patients, of whom one had hepatocellular carcinoma and two had cutaneous melanoma. General study results and limits: Certain nonresponding patients likewise had low normalized T-cell clonal expansion.

The material was CD4+ or CD8+ T cells sorted from blood, obtained in a trial of the OX40 agonist ivuxolimab. The clonotype comes from an adult with an advanced solid tumor such as melanoma, head and neck, liver or kidney cancer. The chain has TRBV5-8 and TRBJ2-1; D ambiguous. The CDR3 DNA sequence: TGTGCCAGCAGCCCCTATGGAACTGAGCAGTTCTTC. Its translation: CASSPYGTEQFF.